The 18 T cell receptor beta chains in this list originate from one sample, sequenced in a study of T cell responses to AZD1222 COVID-19 vaccine. TCRdb keeps only in-frame clones here, not all; method: immunoSEQ multiplex PCR. The repertoire holds about 140,000 clones, with 90% as singletons. Material: peripheral blood, obtained 28 days after the second AZD1222 dose. The receptors were sampled from an adult who received the AZD1222 COVID-19 vaccine.

The chain employs TRBV29-1 and TRBJ1-2, with D unclear. The CDR3 runs 13 residues. V was trimmed by 6 bases and J by 6 bases, leaving 17 bases between them. Germline-derived CDR1 and CDR2 are SQVTM and ANQGSEA. The CDR3 loop reads CSVTRGGYDGYTF. The CDR3 region has the DNA TGCAGCGTCACCCGAGGAGGGTACGATGGCTACACCTTC.

CDR3 bases: TGTGCCAGCAGCTTAATGGGGGGCGCGCCCAAAAACATTCAGTACTTC. Translation gives CASSLMGGAPKNIQYF. This chain links TRBV7-6 with TRBJ2-4; D may match TRBD1 or TRBD2 (6 bases each). The ends were cut back, 2 bases at V and 2 bases at J, with 13 bases in the middle. The CDR3 is 16 residues long. Looked up from germline, CDR1 is SGHVS and CDR2 is FNYEAQ.

The rearrangement uses TRBV5-6 and TRBJ2-7; D is uncertain. The germline V gene encodes CDR1 SGHDT and CDR2 YYEEEE. The CDR3 spans 15 residues. Trimming removed 2 bases at V and 2 bases at J, with 14 bases between. The chain's CDR3 is CASSFPRSGAYEQYV. CDR3 nucleotides: TGTGCCAGCAGCTTCCCGAGGAGTGGGGCCTACGAGCAGTACGTC.

The chain has TRBV5-1 and TRBJ1-2, with TRBD1 identical over 9 bases. Germline CDR1 SGHRS, CDR2 YFSETQ. This CDR3 contains 15 residues. Germline trimming cut 4 bases from V and 7 bases from J; bases unmatched to any gene: 11. The CDR3 spells CASSQSGQGLRGYTF. CDR3 nucleotide sequence: TGCGCCAGCAGCCAGTCGGGACAGGGTTTGCGTGGCTACACCTTC.

The sample holds a few counts of this clone. The chain couples TRBV6-6 to TRBJ1-5; 9 bases match TRBD1. Germline lookup yields CDR1 MNHNY and CDR2 SVGAGI (reference sequence). This CDR3 is 14 amino acids long. J was trimmed by 6 bases and V by 8 bases; bases with no gene match: 8. For the CDR3, the DNA is TGTGCCAGCTGCCCGGGACAGGGTTTTCAGCCCCAGCATTTT. This sequence encodes CASCPGQGFQPQHF.

V and J are TRBV5-6 and TRBJ2-7; D ambiguous. V lost 6 bases and J lost 3, with 13 bases in between. This CDR3 is built from 13 residues. The germline V gene has CDR1 SGHDT and CDR2 YYEEEE. CDR3 DNA: TGTGCCAGCACCAGACCCCAAGGCTACGAGCAGTACTTC. Protein product: CASTRPQGYEQYF.

This clone showed up just once. V and J are TRBV9 and TRBJ2-3, with 9 bases matching TRBD2. The CDR3 contains 15 residues. CDR1 is SGDLS and CDR2 is YYNGEE in the germline V gene. V gave up 6 bases and J gave up 1 base; unmatched junction bases: 6. The CDR3 region is CASTAGGTGTDTQYF. The CDR3 bases are TGTGCCAGCACAGCGGGGGGAACGGGCACAGATACGCAGTATTTT.

V gene TRBV11-2 combines with J gene TRBJ1-3, with TRBD1 as a possible D gene (5 bases). The germline V gene has CDR1 SGHAT and CDR2 FQNNGV. The CDR3 has 16 residues. Trimming took off 5 bases at V and 0 bases at J, with 14 bases between the two ends. This chain's CDR3 is CASSPGRTGSGNTIYF. As DNA, the CDR3 is TGTGCCAGCAGCCCTGGGCGTACAGGCTCTGGAAACACCATATATTTT. The variable domain in full, completed from reference TRBV11-2 and TRBJ1-3, reads EAGVAQSPRYKIIEKRQSVAFWCNPISGHATLYWYQQILGQGPKLLIQFQNNGVVDDSQLPKDRFSAERLKGVDSTLKIQPAKLEDSAVYLCASSPGRTGSGNTIYFGEGSWLTVV.

The chain links TRBV19 to TRBJ2-2; D uncertain. This CDR3 comprises 14 residues. Germline V gene data show CDR1 as LNHDA and CDR2 as SQIVND (reference sequence). Deletions cut 4 bases from V and 2 bases from J, with 8 bases between. The CDR3 here is CASSTGPNTGELFF. CDR3 in DNA: TGTGCCAGTAGTACCGGACCTAACACCGGGGAGCTGTTTTTT.

This chain uses TRBV9 with TRBJ2-1, with D possibly TRBD2 on 5 matching bases. CDR1 is SGDLS, CDR2 YYNGEE, per germline. The CDR3 is 14 amino acids. The ends were cut back, 4 bases at V and 4 bases at J, with 12 bases in the middle. DNA of the CDR3: TGTGCCAGCAGCCCGTGGGGAGCTTACAATGAGCAGTTCTTC. Its protein is CASSPWGAYNEQFF.

V is TRBV15 and J is TRBJ2-7; a weak D match, TRBD1 (6 bases). The CDR3 covers 14 residues. The V gene's germline CDR1 is LNHNV and CDR2 YYDKDF (reference sequence). Trimming left V 1 base short and J 5 bases short, with 12 bases between. CDR3 nucleotides: TGTGCCACCAGCAGAGGACAGGCACAGCACGAGCAGTACTTC. It yields the protein CATSRGQAQHEQYF.

This chain uses TRBV5-1 with TRBJ2-2; TRBD1 matches at 9 bases. From germline, CDR1 is SGHRS and CDR2 YFSETQ. V lost 2 bases to trimming and J lost 6 bases; unmatched junction nucleotides: 8. The length of the CDR3 is 16 residues. The CDR3 loop is CASSFTGQGPAGELFF. CDR3 sequence (DNA): TGCGCCAGCAGCTTTACAGGACAGGGGCCGGCCGGGGAGCTGTTTTTT.

The chain recombines TRBV28 with TRBJ2-7; the match to TRBD1 covers 7 bases. The CDR3 contains 12 residues. The germline gives CDR1 MDHEN, CDR2 SYDVKM. V gave up 4 bases and J gave up 7 bases; unmatched junction bases: 4. CDR3 amino acids: CASSYGTVEQYV. The CDR3 DNA follows: TGTGCCAGCAGTTACGGGACAGTAGAGCAGTACGTC.

The rearrangement uses TRBV19 and TRBJ1-6; D possibly corresponds to TRBD1 (6 bases). V was pared by 5 bases and J by 5 bases, with 10 bases between. CDR3 length equals 14 residues. Germline values: CDR1 LNHDA, CDR2 SQIVND (reference sequence). CDR3 residues: CASSPRTDNSPLHF. CDR3 sequence (DNA): TGTGCCAGTAGTCCCCGGACAGATAATTCACCCCTCCACTTT. Combining the CDR3 with reference TRBV19 and TRBJ1-6 gives the whole variable domain DGGITQSPKYLFRKEGQNVTLSCEQNLNHDAMYWYRQDPGQGLRLIYYSQIVNDFQKGDIAEGYSVSREKKESFPLTVTSAQKNPTAFYLCASSPRTDNSPLHFGNGTRLTVT.

The gene calls are TRBV25-1 and TRBJ1-1, with no clear D. CDR1 and CDR2 from the germline V gene are MGHDK and SYGVNS. The CDR3 is 15 residues long. V lost 7 bases, J lost 1 base, and 16 bases lay in between. Written as DNA, the CDR3 is TGTGCCAGCATTCTGGATACGAGGGCGAACACTGAAGCTTTCTTT. It translates to CASILDTRANTEAFF.

V usage is TRBV9 and J usage is TRBJ2-5; no firm D call. The CDR3 has 15 residues. Trimming shortened V by 0 bases and J by 4 bases, and 13 bases separated the two germline ends. Germline loops: CDR1 SGDLS, CDR2 YYNGEE. The DNA of the CDR3 is TGTGCCAGCAGCGTAGATGCCCAGGCCCTAGAGACCCAGTACTTC. Its protein is CASSVDAQALETQYF.

J is TRBJ1-2 and V is TRBV7-2; a weak D match, TRBD1 (6 bases). V dropped 4 bases and J dropped 2 bases, with 11 bases sitting between them. The CDR3 totals 14 residues. Germline assignment: CDR1 SGHTA and CDR2 FQGNSA. The CDR3 region is CASSSGVGNYGYTF. CDR3 bases: TGTGCCAGCAGCTCAGGGGTTGGAAACTATGGCTACACCTTC.

The J gene is TRBJ1-2, the V gene TRBV7-9; 7 bases are shared with TRBD1. CDR1 is SEHNR, CDR2 FQNEAQ, per germline (reference sequence). CDR3 length: 16 amino acids. The trim removed 0 bases at V and 8 bases at J, leaving 12 bases unmatched. CDR3 sequence (DNA): TGTGCCAGCAGCTTAGCCGGGACAGATCTCTGGAACGGCTACACCTTC. Translating it yields CASSLAGTDLWNGYTF.